This record looks at one T cell receptor (beta chain) sequence and its context. The sample is drawn from a study of PD-1 blockade in mismatch repair-deficient tumors. TCRdb keeps only in-frame clones here, not all; method: immunoSEQ multiplex PCR. The table lists around 62,000 clones, around 73% of them singletons. PCR or immunohistochemistry showed mismatch repair deficiency in every enrolled patient. The source of this sequence is an adult with mismatch repair-deficient cancer. Source: peripheral blood, taken 2 weeks after starting pembrolizumab.

CDR3: CASSRGPQETQYF. The CDR3 bases are TGTGCCAGCTCCCGGGGGCCTCAAGAGACCCAGTACTTC. The chain links TRBV7-2 to TRBJ2-5, with D perhaps matching TRBD1 or TRBD2 (6 bases each). CDR1 and CDR2 (germline): SGHTA, FQGNSA. This CDR3 comprises 13 residues. V was trimmed by 8 bases and J by 2 bases, leaving 12 bases between them.